Listed below are T cell receptor beta chains from one sample, sequenced in a study of T cell responses to AZD1222 COVID-19 vaccine. The repertoire was sequenced with immunoSEQ multiplex PCR; TCRdb's copy has only in-frame clones and lacks some. The sample holds about 160,000 clones, approximately 91% seen once. Sequenced material: peripheral blood, taken on day 0 of AZD1222 vaccination. The receptors were sampled from an adult in good health. The CDR3 runs from the conserved cysteine through the conserved F or W. D genes are given only for firm matches. Where a row states a size, it is once, few, many or the class of an expanded clone; other rows omit it.

v_gene,j_gene,abundance,d_gene,len,CDR3nt,CDR3aa
TRBV4-3,TRBJ1-2,.,.,14,TGCGCCAGCAGCCAAGAAATAGGGCTCTATGGCTACACCTTC,CASSQEIGLYGYTF
TRBV6-5,TRBJ2-2,.,.,11,TGTGCCAGCATGAGGGTCGGGGAGCTGTTTTTT,CASMRVGELFF
TRBV9,TRBJ1-2,.,.,13,TGTGCCAGCAGCGTAGATAGCAGCTATGGCTACACCTTC,CASSVDSSYGYTF
TRBV7-2,TRBJ1-5,.,.,13,TGTGCCACCGCTCCGGGGCACGGTCAGCCCCAGCATTTT,CATAPGHGQPQHF
TRBV5-1,TRBJ2-7,.,.,12,TGCGCCAGCAGCTTTGACAGGTCGAGGGAGTACTTC,CASSFDRSREYF
TRBV7-9,TRBJ2-1,.,.,13,TGTGCCAGCAGCTTAGCGCTAGGGAATGAGCAGTTCTTC,CASSLALGNEQFF
TRBV11-2,TRBJ2-3,.,.,14,TGTGCCAGCAGCTTAGAATTAGGTCTTGATACGCAGTATTTT,CASSLELGLDTQYF
TRBV5-1,TRBJ2-5,.,TRBD1,16,TGCGCCAGCAGCCCCCAGACAGGGAGTTTCCGGGAGACCCAGTACTTC,CASSPQTGSFRETQYF
TRBV12-3/TRBV12-4,TRBJ1-2,.,.,12,TGTGCCAGCCTAGGGCAAAACTATGGCTACACCTTC,CASLGQNYGYTF
TRBV7-2,TRBJ2-2,.,TRBD2,19,TGTGCCAGCAGCACACAATCGGGACTAGCGGGAGCCGACACCGGGGAGCTGTTTTTT,CASSTQSGLAGADTGELFF
TRBV5-6,TRBJ2-7,.,TRBD2,18,TGTGCCAGCAGCTTTAGTCCCCTCCGCGGCGGGAGGGCCCGGGAGCAGTACTTC,CASSFSPLRGGRAREQYF
TRBV24-1,TRBJ1-3,.,.,12,TGTGCCACCAGTGATTCCCGTAGCACCATATATTTT,CATSDSRSTIYF
TRBV7-9,TRBJ2-7,.,TRBD1,15,TGTGCCAGCAGCTTAGCGGGGGGACAGGGGTACGAGCAGTACTTC,CASSLAGGQGYEQYF
TRBV3-1/TRBV3-2,TRBJ1-1,.,.,15,TGTGCCAGCAGCCTCAACCCGGGAGTGAGGACTGAAGCTTTCTTT,CASSLNPGVRTEAFF
TRBV24-1,TRBJ1-5,.,.,14,TGTGCCACCGGGACCCCACATACCAATCAGCCCCAGCATTTT,CATGTPHTNQPQHF
TRBV5-6,TRBJ1-2,.,.,13,TGTGCCAGCGAATGGGGGGTAGGCTATGGCTACACCTTC,CASEWGVGYGYTF
TRBV24-1,TRBJ2-1,.,TRBD2,15,TGTGCCACCAGTGATCCCCTAGCGGGTGACAATGAGCAGTTCTTC,CATSDPLAGDNEQFF
TRBV7-6,TRBJ2-7,.,.,9,TGTGCCACAGGGTACGAGCAGTACTTC,CATGYEQYF
TRBV28,TRBJ1-6,.,.,15,TGTGCCAGCAGTTTCCGGGAAATCGGGAGATCACCCCTCCACTTT,CASSFREIGRSPLHF
TRBV27,TRBJ1-1,.,.,13,TGTGCCAGCAGTTTGACAATGAACACTGAAGCTTTCTTT,CASSLTMNTEAFF
TRBV9,TRBJ2-1,.,TRBD2,18,TGTGCCAGCAGCTTACGGCGTAGCGGGGGCTCATCCTACAATGAGCAGTTCTTC,CASSLRRSGGSSYNEQFF
TRBV9,TRBJ1-5,.,.,15,TGTGCCAGCAGCGTTCGGGGGGATAGCAATCAGCCCCAGCATTTT,CASSVRGDSNQPQHF
TRBV7-6,TRBJ2-7,.,.,16,TGTGCCAGCAGCTCCGATCCCCACTTAGGGGGATACGAGCAGTACTTC,CASSSDPHLGGYEQYF
TRBV24-1,TRBJ1-2,.,TRBD1,14,TGTGCCACCAGTGACCCCCCACAGGGGGCCGGCTACACCTTC,CATSDPPQGAGYTF
TRBV5-4,TRBJ1-1,.,.,15,TGTGCCAGCAGCTTGGAGAGGCAGAGGAACACTGAAGCTTTCTTT,CASSLERQRNTEAFF
TRBV25-1,TRBJ1-1,once,.,14,TGTGCCAGCAGTGGGCTTGGGGTGAACACTGAAGCTTTCTTT,CASSGLGVNTEAFF
TRBV3-1/TRBV3-2,TRBJ2-7,few,.,16,TGTGCCAGCAGCCAAGCCCTACTAGGGAAGGCGGCCGAGCAGTACTTC,CASSQALLGKAAEQYF
TRBV7-2,TRBJ2-7,once,.,14,TGTGCCAGCAGCTTATCCGGTCCCGGGACCGAGCAGTACTTC,CASSLSGPGTEQYF
TRBV6-2/TRBV6-3,TRBJ2-3,.,TRBD2,17,TGTGCCAGCAGTTACCCCACCGGAGCGGGAGCGACAGATACGCAGTATTTT,CASSYPTGAGATDTQYF
TRBV6-2/TRBV6-3,TRBJ1-2,.,.,12,TGTGCCAGCAGTTGGCCCGACTATGGCTACACCTTC,CASSWPDYGYTF
TRBV6-5,TRBJ2-7,.,.,14,TGTGCCAGCCTACAGAATAGAGAAGATGGGGAGCAGTACTTC,CASLQNREDGEQYF
TRBV19,TRBJ1-1,once,.,12,TGTGCCAGTAGTATAGGACAGATTGAAGCTTTCTTT,CASSIGQIEAFF
TRBV30,TRBJ1-5,.,.,12,TGTGCCTGTTCCCGTAGCAATCAGCCCCAGCATTTT,CACSRSNQPQHF
TRBV5-8,TRBJ2-1,.,.,14,TGTGCCAGCAGCTCCCGAGGGTCCTACAATGAGCAGTTCTTC,CASSSRGSYNEQFF
TRBV4-3,TRBJ1-6,.,.,13,TGCGCCAGCAGCCAAGGATATAATTCACCCCTCCACTTT,CASSQGYNSPLHF
TRBV4-3,TRBJ1-1,once,.,15,TGCGCCAGCAGCCCTCGGGGCGTTAATGTCGCTGAAGCTTTCTTT,CASSPRGVNVAEAFF
TRBV30,TRBJ1-5,.,.,14,TGTGCCTGGAGTGTACGGGGGGGTAGTCAGCCCCAGCATTTT,CAWSVRGGSQPQHF
TRBV6-5,TRBJ1-6,.,TRBD1,15,TGTGCCAGCAGACACCGACAGGGGGCGAATTCACCCCTCCACTTT,CASRHRQGANSPLHF
TRBV5-1,TRBJ2-1,.,TRBD2,17,TGCGCCAGCAGCCGGGGGCTTGTAGCGGGAGGTCGCGATGAGCAGTTCTTC,CASSRGLVAGGRDEQFF
TRBV6-5,TRBJ1-1,.,.,12,TGTGCCAGCGTAGGGGGGGTGGCTGAAGCTTTCTTT,CASVGGVAEAFF
TRBV9,TRBJ2-7,.,.,14,TGTGCCAGCAGCGTCGACTCGGGCTCCTACGAGCAGTACTTC,CASSVDSGSYEQYF
TRBV7-2,TRBJ2-6,.,.,16,TGTGCCAGCAGCTTACTCCCGGGCTCTGGGGCCAACGTCCTGACTTTC,CASSLLPGSGANVLTF
TRBV6-2/TRBV6-3,TRBJ2-6,.,TRBD1,17,TGTGCCAGCAGCTCCGGGACAGCTTCTCCTGGGGCCAACGTCCTGACTTTC,CASSSGTASPGANVLTF
TRBV5-4,TRBJ2-7,.,TRBD1,14,TGTGCCAGCAGCTTTAGAGACAGGGGCTACGAGCAGTACTTC,CASSFRDRGYEQYF
TRBV3-1/TRBV3-2,TRBJ1-1,.,.,13,TGTGCCAGCAGCCAAGGCAAGGAGCCCGAAGCTTTCTTT,CASSQGKEPEAFF
TRBV7-2,TRBJ2-2,.,.,13,TGTGCCAGCAGCTTAGGGGGCACCGGGGAGCTGTTTTTT,CASSLGGTGELFF
TRBV10-1,TRBJ1-1,.,.,14,TGCGCCAGCAGTGGGGGGGCTATGAACACTGAAGCTTTCTTT,CASSGGAMNTEAFF
TRBV4-3,TRBJ1-4,.,.,15,TGCGCCAGCAGCCAAGAAAGCACAGCTAATGAAAAACTGTTTTTT,CASSQESTANEKLFF
TRBV28,TRBJ1-1,once,TRBD1,14,TGTGCCAGCAGTGGGGACAGCTTGAACACTGAAGCTTTCTTT,CASSGDSLNTEAFF
TRBV5-6,TRBJ2-1,once,.,15,TGTGCCAGCAGCTTGGGCACTAGCTCCTACAATGAGCAGTTCTTC,CASSLGTSSYNEQFF
TRBV9,TRBJ2-3,.,.,15,TGTGCCAGCAGCCTCAGGGGCGAGAGGCTAAATACGCAGTATTTT,CASSLRGERLNTQYF
TRBV30,TRBJ2-3,.,.,14,TGTGCCTGTGTCAGGGGCTTGAGCACAGATACGCAGTATTTT,CACVRGLSTDTQYF